This T cell receptor beta chain was captured in a study of shared clonotypes between healthy human individuals. Study-wide results and caveats: Between a few donors, naive CD4 clonotypes were shared at a level of around 5.1%.

The CDR3 consists of 12 residues. V lost 4 bases and J lost 4, with 6 bases in between. Germline V gene data show CDR1 as SGHRS and CDR2 as YFSETQ. Using immunoSEQ multiplex PCR, the repertoire was profiled, and TCRdb retains in-frame clones only, with some absent. Of a few million clones in the sample, 93% are singletons; the top ten hold about 0.39%. Regarding this clone: No antigen is known for it.

Sequencing was done on a sample of naive CD4+ T cells from PBMCs. Noted subset: CD45RA+ positively selected. The J gene is TRBJ2-1, the V gene TRBV5-1; D is uncertain. The sequence was obtained from a man aged 18-30 years in good health. Some clones in this sample may be carry-over from other donors' samples. This chain's CDR3 is CASSKTYNEQFF. The DNA of the CDR3 is TGCGCCAGCAGCAAGACTTACAATGAGCAGTTCTTC.